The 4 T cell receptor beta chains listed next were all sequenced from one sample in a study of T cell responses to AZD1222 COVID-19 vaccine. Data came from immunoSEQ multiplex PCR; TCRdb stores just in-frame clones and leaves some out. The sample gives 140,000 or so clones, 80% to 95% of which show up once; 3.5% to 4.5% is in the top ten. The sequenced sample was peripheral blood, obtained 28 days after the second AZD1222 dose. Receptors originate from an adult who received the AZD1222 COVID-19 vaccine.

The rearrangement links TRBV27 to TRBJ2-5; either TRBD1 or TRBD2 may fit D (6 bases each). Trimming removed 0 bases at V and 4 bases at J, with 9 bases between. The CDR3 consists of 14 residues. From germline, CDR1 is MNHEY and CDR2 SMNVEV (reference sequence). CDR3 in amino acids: CASSLSGGRETQYF. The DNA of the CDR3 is TGTGCCAGCAGTTTATCAGGGGGGCGAGAGACCCAGTACTTC.

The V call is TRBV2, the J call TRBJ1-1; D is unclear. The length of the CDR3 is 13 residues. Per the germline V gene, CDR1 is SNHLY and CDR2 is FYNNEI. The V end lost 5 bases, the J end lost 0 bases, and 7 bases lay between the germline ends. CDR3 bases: TGTGCCAGCAGTCCAGTAATGAACACTGAAGCTTTCTTT. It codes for CASSPVMNTEAFF.

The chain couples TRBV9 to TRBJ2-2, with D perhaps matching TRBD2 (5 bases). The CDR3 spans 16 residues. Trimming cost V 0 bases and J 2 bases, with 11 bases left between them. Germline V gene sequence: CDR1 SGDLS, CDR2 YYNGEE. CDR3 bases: TGTGCCAGCAGCGTAGGCGGGCTGGATAACACCGGGGAGCTGTTTTTT. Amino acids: CASSVGGLDNTGELFF.

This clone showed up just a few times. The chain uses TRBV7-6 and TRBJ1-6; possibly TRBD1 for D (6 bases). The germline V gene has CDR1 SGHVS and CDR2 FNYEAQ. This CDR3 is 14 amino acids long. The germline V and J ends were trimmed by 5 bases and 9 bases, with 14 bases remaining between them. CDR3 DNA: TGTGCCAGCAGCGCGGGACAATTAGCTTCACCCCTCCACTTT. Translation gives CASSAGQLASPLHF. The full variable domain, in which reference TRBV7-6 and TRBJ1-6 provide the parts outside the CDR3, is GAGVSQSPRYKVTKRGQDVALRCDPISGHVSLYWYRQALGQGPEFLTYFNYEAQQDKSGLPNDRFSAERPEGSISTLTIQRTEQRDSAMYRCASSAGQLASPLHFGNGTRLTVT.